The 32 T cell receptor beta chains below come from one sample, sequenced in a study of blood T cell repertoires in COVID-19. The table came from immunoSEQ multiplex PCR; TCRdb's copy has only in-frame clones and leaves some out. The table records under 400,000 clones, approximately 88% of them present only once. The sample was peripheral blood. The receptors shown here come from a woman aged 25-40 years with COVID-19, enrolled during active disease.

This CDR3 reads CASSSAGLAGNEQFF. CDR3 coding DNA: TGTGCCAGCAGCTCAGCGGGACTAGCGGGCAATGAGCAGTTCTTC. The chain combines TRBV7-3 with TRBJ2-1; TRBD2 aligns across 12 bases. V lost 4 bases, J lost 6 bases, and 4 bases stayed unmatched. The CDR3 loop spans 15 amino acids. CDR1 and CDR2 (germline): SGHTA, FQGTGA.

This rearrangement joins TRBV7-9 to TRBJ2-2; D gene uncertain. Germline V gene lookup returns CDR1 SEHNR and CDR2 FQNEAQ (reference sequence). V dropped 4 bases and J dropped 5 bases, with 8 bases sitting between them. The CDR3 consists of 13 residues. CDR3 residues: CASSSRSTGELFF. In nucleotides, the CDR3 is TGTGCCAGCAGCTCACGGAGTACCGGGGAGCTGTTTTTT. The whole variable domain, filled in from reference TRBV7-9 and TRBJ2-2, reads DTGVSQNPRHKITKRGQNVTFRCDPISEHNRLYWYRQTLGQGPEFLTYFQNEAQLEKSRLLSDRFSAERPKGSFSTLEIQRTEQGDSAMYLCASSSRSTGELFFGEGSRLTVL.

This chain connects TRBV2 to TRBJ2-2, with no clear D. V was pared by 8 bases and J by 0 bases, with 10 bases between. This CDR3 is built from 14 residues. Germline V lookup: CDR1 SNHLY, CDR2 FYNNEI. The CDR3 bases are TGTGCCAGCGTACGAGGCCCGAACACCGGGGAGCTGTTTTTT. This translates into CASVRGPNTGELFF.

The V and J genes are TRBV7-8 and TRBJ1-6; D is unclear. Germline-derived CDR1 and CDR2 are SGHVS and FQNEAQ. The CDR3 runs to 14 residues. Trimming removed 2 bases at V and 7 bases at J, with 9 bases between. Here the CDR3 DNA reads TGTGCCAGCAGCTTATTAGATCCCAATTCACCCCTCCACTTT. Translated, it gives CASSLLDPNSPLHF.

The gene calls are TRBV5-1 and TRBJ1-1; no clear D gene. The germline CDR1 and CDR2 sequences are SGHRS and YFSETQ. The V end was cut by 2 bases, the J end by 1 base, with 9 bases between. This CDR3 has 14 residues. The CDR3 is CASSLAAENTEAFF. The CDR3 DNA reads as TGCGCCAGCAGCTTAGCGGCAGAGAACACTGAAGCTTTCTTT.

The V and J genes are TRBV18 and TRBJ1-2; D call uncertain. The CDR3 has 14 amino acids. From germline, CDR1 is KGHSH and CDR2 LQKENI. With 2 bases removed from V and 0 bases from J, the gap between germline ends came to 7 bases. The CDR3 sequence: CASSPGQSNYGYTF. In DNA form, the CDR3 reads TGTGCCAGCTCACCAGGCCAGTCTAACTATGGCTACACCTTC.

The rearrangement uses TRBV18 and TRBJ1-1, with TRBD1 matching over 7 bases. CDR3 length: 15 residues. CDR1 is KGHSH and CDR2 is LQKENI in the germline V gene. The V gene end was trimmed by 3 bases and the J gene end by 4 bases; junction bases not matched to a gene: 8. In DNA form, the CDR3 reads TGTGCCAGCTCACCCCCGGTAGGGGGCGGCACTGAAGCTTTCTTT. Its translation is CASSPPVGGGTEAFF.

The chain employs TRBV2 and TRBJ2-7; maybe TRBD2 (5 bases). With 3 bases removed from V and 2 bases from J, the gap between germline ends came to 11 bases. The CDR3 has 14 amino acids. In germline, CDR1 is SNHLY, CDR2 FYNNEI. The CDR3 region is CASSDRGRPYEQYF. Here the CDR3 DNA reads TGTGCCAGCAGTGACCGGGGTCGCCCCTACGAGCAGTACTTC.

In DNA, the CDR3 is TGTGCCAGCAGCCAAGTGAGGTTCTATGGCTACACCTTC. Its translation is CASSQVRFYGYTF. The V gene is TRBV3-1 (or the pseudogene TRBV3-2), the J gene TRBJ1-2; unclear D gene. The CDR3 totals 13 residues. The V and J ends lost 1 base and 4 bases respectively, with 7 bases between them. Germline values: CDR1 LGHDT, CDR2 YNNKEL (reference sequence).

The chain carries TRBV10-3 and TRBJ1-2; D possibly corresponds to TRBD1 (6 bases). CDR1 is ENHRY and CDR2 is SYGVKD in the germline V gene. V was shortened by 6 bases and J by 3 bases, with 11 bases between the two germline ends. The CDR3 loop spans 13 amino acids. The CDR3 nucleotides are TGTGCCATCAGCACAGGGAATGACTATGGCTACACCTTC. Amino acid sequence: CAISTGNDYGYTF.

The chain is built from TRBV6-1 and TRBJ1-5; D perhaps matches TRBD1 (5 bases). The CDR3 runs to 17 residues. V was trimmed by 2 bases and J by 4 bases, leaving 18 bases between them. Germline V gene sequence: CDR1 MNHNS, CDR2 SASEGT. The DNA for the CDR3 is TGTGCCAGCAGTGAATCCGTTTTTTTAGGGGCTAATCAGCCCCAGCATTTT. Its translation is CASSESVFLGANQPQHF.

The chain combines TRBV12-3 or TRBV12-4 with TRBJ1-1, with D possibly TRBD1 on 5 matching bases. This CDR3 comprises 11 residues. V lost 3 bases and J lost 11, with 10 bases in between. This CDR3 is CASSLGRGAFF. The CDR3 nucleotides read TGTGCCAGCAGTTTGGGACGGGGGGCTTTCTTT.

The DNA for the CDR3 is TGTGCCAGCAGCCTCCAAGGGGGGGACACCATATATTTT. It yields the protein CASSLQGGDTIYF. The chain couples TRBV12-3 or TRBV12-4 to TRBJ1-3; TRBD1 is a possible D gene (6 bases). CDR3 length: 13 residues. Deletions cut 6 bases from V and 8 bases from J, with 14 bases between.

The chain uses TRBV7-2 and TRBJ1-1, with 7 bases matching TRBD1. Germline CDR1 SGHTA, CDR2 FQGNSA. This CDR3 region has 15 residues. Losses at the gene ends were 2 bases for V and 5 bases for J; bases not matched to a gene: 8. The CDR3 here is CASSLYGQGGTEAFF. CDR3 nucleotides: TGTGCCAGCAGCTTATATGGCCAGGGGGGAACTGAAGCTTTCTTT.

This clone was seen once. This chain joins TRBV3-1 (or the pseudogene TRBV3-2) and TRBJ2-5; a possible D gene is TRBD2 (6 bases). In germline, CDR1 is LGHDT, CDR2 YNNKEL (reference sequence). Trimming stripped 1 base from V and 9 bases from J, with 15 bases between. The CDR3 extends over 14 amino acids. The CDR3 DNA reads TGTGCCAGCAGCCAAGCCAGGCTCGCGGGGTCCCAGTACTTC. This sequence encodes CASSQARLAGSQYF.

The J gene is TRBJ1-5, the V gene TRBV6-5; weak D call: TRBD1 (6 bases). Germline CDR1 reads MNHEY; CDR2 reads SVGAGI. The CDR3 runs to 14 residues. The V gene lost 5 bases and the J gene lost 6 bases, with 14 bases spanning the gap. CDR3 protein: CASSPDRPGQPQHF. In DNA form, the CDR3 reads TGTGCCAGCAGTCCCGACAGGCCTGGTCAGCCCCAGCATTTT.

The genes are TRBV4-3 and TRBJ2-5, with D possibly matching TRBD2 (5 bases). Trimming pared 1 base from V and 5 bases from J, leaving 14 bases between. CDR3 length: 15 residues. Germline V CDR1 and CDR2: LGHNA, YSLEER. The CDR3 region is CASSQGFRSGETQYF. CDR3 nucleotide sequence: TGCGCCAGCAGCCAAGGGTTTCGGTCGGGGGAGACCCAGTACTTC.

J is TRBJ1-6 and V is TRBV7-9; possibly TRBD1 for D (5 bases). The germline V gene encodes CDR1 SEHNR and CDR2 FQNEAQ (reference sequence). V gave up 7 bases and J gave up 6 bases, with 16 bases separating them. CDR3 length equals 15 residues. The CDR3 is CASTLGGGVNSPLHF. CDR3 DNA: TGTGCCAGCACCCTTGGGGGAGGGGTTAATTCACCCCTCCACTTT.

J is TRBJ2-2 and V is TRBV6-5; maybe TRBD1 (5 bases). Germline lookup yields CDR1 MNHEY and CDR2 SVGAGI. This CDR3 region has 11 residues. V gave up 10 bases and J gave up 4 bases, with 7 bases separating them. The CDR3 is CAITGTGELFF. The CDR3 DNA reads TGTGCCATCACAGGCACCGGGGAGCTGTTTTTT.

The count of this clone is one. The J gene is TRBJ1-5, the V gene TRBV24-1, with a weak D call TRBD1 (5 bases). The germline gives CDR1 KGHDR, CDR2 SFDVKD. The CDR3 is 14 residues long. V was cut by 3 bases and J by 9 bases, with 14 bases left in between. The CDR3 DNA reads as TGTGCCACCAGTGATAGGACACCTCAAGGGCCCCAGCATTTT. Translating gives CATSDRTPQGPQHF.

This chain connects TRBV6-6 to TRBJ2-3; TRBD2 aligns across 11 bases. V gave up 4 bases and J gave up 8 bases; unmatched junction bases: 5. The CDR3 has 14 amino acids. Germline lookup yields CDR1 MNHNY and CDR2 SVGAGI (reference sequence). This CDR3 is CASSSVAGGRTQYF. CDR3 nucleotide sequence: TGTGCCAGCAGTTCCGTAGCGGGGGGGCGTACGCAGTATTTT.

The chain carries TRBV5-4 and TRBJ1-3; D remains ambiguous. The CDR3 runs 13 residues. Germline loops: CDR1 SGHNT, CDR2 YYREEE (reference sequence). V dropped 4 bases and J dropped 7 bases, with 12 bases sitting between them. Here the CDR3 DNA reads TGTGCCAGCAGCCTACCTCGTTCCAACACCATATATTTT. Residues: CASSLPRSNTIYF.

This clone was found once. The gene calls are TRBV27 and TRBJ1-2; 7 bases line up with TRBD1. CDR1 MNHEY and CDR2 SMNVEV come from the germline V gene (reference sequence). The CDR3 is 16 residues long. Trimming cost V 7 bases and J 8 bases; bases outside gene matches: 19. The CDR3 spells CASNRRGTASASGYTF. The CDR3 bases are TGTGCCAGCAATAGAAGGGGGACAGCCTCCGCCTCAGGCTACACCTTC.

The chain links TRBV11-2 to TRBJ1-1; D perhaps matches TRBD1 (6 bases). Trimming took 7 bases from V and 5 from J, leaving 20 bases between them. Germline CDR1 SGHAT, CDR2 FQNNGV. The CDR3 covers 15 residues. The DNA for the CDR3 is TGTGCCAGCACCCTTGTGGCACAGGGCGGGACTGAAGCTTTCTTT. Its translation is CASTLVAQGGTEAFF.

The rearrangement uses TRBV5-6 and TRBJ2-5, with 12 bases matching TRBD2. Germline V gene lookup returns CDR1 SGHDT and CDR2 YYEEEE. V was pared by 2 bases and J by 5 bases, with 7 bases of the junction left unmatched. The CDR3 consists of 16 residues. CDR3 in amino acids: CASSFPLAGGRETQYF. The CDR3 DNA follows: TGTGCCAGCAGCTTCCCCCTAGCGGGGGGGCGGGAGACCCAGTACTTC.

The chain couples TRBV7-9 to TRBJ1-6, with D tentatively TRBD1 (5 bases). Per germline, CDR1 SEHNR and CDR2 FQNEAQ (reference sequence). V was cut by 5 bases and J by 1 base, with 9 bases left in between. CDR3 length equals 15 residues. The CDR3 region is CASSLGGSYNSPLHF. The CDR3, as DNA: TGTGCCAGCAGCCTGGGGGGGTCCTATAATTCACCCCTCCACTTT.

The genes are TRBV7-3 and TRBJ1-1; TRBD1 is a possible D gene (5 bases). Between the trimmed V and J ends, which lost 5 bases and 7 bases, there was a span of 14 bases. CDR1 is SGHTA, CDR2 FQGTGA, per germline. The CDR3 contains 13 residues. The CDR3 nucleotides are TGTGCCAGCAGCCCGGAGGGGAATGATGAAGCTTTCTTT. Translated: CASSPEGNDEAFF. Using reference TRBV7-3 and TRBJ1-1 for the parts outside the CDR3, the full variable domain is GAGVSQTPSNKVTEKGKYVELRCDPISGHTALYWYRQSLGQGPEFLIYFQGTGAADDSGLPNDRFFAVRPEGSVSTLKIQRTERGDSAVYLCASSPEGNDEAFFGQGTRLTVV.

The genes are TRBV28 and TRBJ1-1; tentative D call: TRBD1 (6 bases). CDR1 and CDR2 (germline): MDHEN, SYDVKM. The V gene lost 4 bases and the J gene lost 7 bases, with 19 bases spanning the gap. CDR3 length: 15 residues. CDR3 sequence (DNA): TGTGCCAGCAGTTCGGGGGGCCTCTACACGGGTGAAGCTTTCTTT. It is translated as CASSSGGLYTGEAFF. Looking up the rest from reference TRBV28 and TRBJ1-1 gives the full variable domain: DVKVTQSSRYLVKRTGEKVFLECVQDMDHENMFWYRQDPGLGLRLIYFSYDVKMKEKGDIPEGYSVSREKKERFSLILESASTNQTSMYLCASSSGGLYTGEAFFGQGTRLTVV.

The rearrangement uses TRBV5-4 and TRBJ2-1, with 10 bases identical to TRBD2. The CDR3 spans 16 residues. CDR1 SGHNT and CDR2 YYREEE come from the germline V gene (reference sequence). V shed 6 bases and J 0 bases; nucleotides not matched to a gene: 6. The CDR3 nucleotides read TGTGCCAGCACTAGCGGGGGCATAAGCTCCTACAATGAGCAGTTCTTC. This translates into CASTSGGISSYNEQFF.

This rearrangement joins TRBV7-9 to TRBJ1-2; 7 bases agree with TRBD1. The CDR3 spans 15 residues. Trimming took 5 bases from V and 4 from J; bases not matched to a gene: 10. Germline lookup yields CDR1 SEHNR and CDR2 FQNEAQ (reference sequence). CDR3 DNA: TGTGCCAGCAGCCCAGGCAGACAGGGACCCTATGGCTACACCTTC. The encoded protein is CASSPGRQGPYGYTF.

The V gene is TRBV2, the J gene TRBJ1-1; 7 nucleotides line up with TRBD1. The CDR3 contains 13 residues. The germline CDR1 and CDR2 sequences are SNHLY and FYNNEI. V lost 4 bases to trimming and J lost 4 bases; unmatched junction nucleotides: 3. The CDR3, as DNA: TGTGCCAGCAGTGGACAGGGTGTCACTGAAGCTTTCTTT. Translation: CASSGQGVTEAFF.

This rearrangement joins TRBV12-3 or TRBV12-4 to TRBJ1-1; D unclear. The V and J ends lost 2 bases and 4 bases respectively, with 8 bases between them. The CDR3 extends over 13 amino acids. This CDR3 is CASSLMSFTEAFF. CDR3 nucleotide sequence: TGTGCCAGCAGTTTAATGTCGTTCACTGAAGCTTTCTTT.